Following are 30 T cell receptor beta chains from one sample sequenced in a study of patients and donors after allogeneic stem cell transplantation. TCRdb reprocessed the RT-PCR reads with MiXCR, giving one entry per CDR3 protein. The sample lists around 82,000 distinct CDR3 sequences, 4.5% to 5% occurring once. The sequencing input was blood, either unsorted or a sorted T cell fraction (not recorded which). The receptors originated from a human donor who was either an allogeneic HSCT recipient or a stem cell or donor lymphocyte infusion donor (not recorded which). It is not recorded whose cells these are; they may come from a transplant donor.

This clonotype was counted ten times or more. The chain is built from TRBV28 and TRBJ2-1, with 9 bases identical to TRBD2. This CDR3 is built from 16 residues. The V segment lost 6 bases and the J segment 0 bases; nucleotides outside the gene matches: 6. Germline values: CDR1 MDHEN, CDR2 SYDVKM. The CDR3 loop reads CASRSPSGASYNEQFF. The DNA of the CDR3 is TGTGCCAGCAGGTCTCCTAGCGGGGCCTCCTACAATGAGCAGTTCTTC.

This sequence joins TRBV20-1 and TRBJ1-6, with D tentatively TRBD1 (6 bases). The V end lost 0 bases, the J end lost 8 bases, and 17 bases lay between the germline ends. The length of the CDR3 is 16 residues. Germline V gene data show CDR1 as DFQATT and CDR2 as SNEGSKA (reference sequence). The DNA of the CDR3 is TGCAGTGCTAGAGATACGATCACGGGGGGCCATTCACCCCTCCACTTT. Encoded protein: CSARDTITGGHSPLHF.

This clonotype was detected ten times or more. This chain links TRBV15 with TRBJ1-1; TRBD1 is a possible D gene (6 bases). There are 14 residues in the CDR3. Per germline, CDR1 LNHNV and CDR2 YYDKDF (reference sequence). With 1 base removed from V and 4 bases from J, the gap between germline ends came to 10 bases. CDR3 loop: CATSRGRGGTEAFF. The CDR3 DNA is TGTGCCACCAGCAGAGGGAGAGGGGGCACTGAAGCTTTCTTT. The whole variable domain, remainder taken from reference TRBV15 and TRBJ1-1, is DAMVIQNPRYQVTQFGKPVTLSCSQTLNHNVMYWYQQKSSQAPKLLFHYYDKDFNNEADTPDNFQSRRPNTSFCFLDIRSPGLGDTAMYLCATSRGRGGTEAFFGQGTRLTVV.

This clonotype was detected only a few times. The chain couples TRBV20-1 to TRBJ2-7; a possible D gene is TRBD2 (5 bases). Per the germline V gene, CDR1 is DFQATT and CDR2 is SNEGSKA (reference sequence). The CDR3 extends over 14 amino acids. Trimming shortened V by 2 bases and J by 2 bases, and 13 bases separated the two germline ends. CDR3 nucleotides: TGCAGTGCTAGACAGAGGGAGCCACCCTACGAGCAGTACTTC. Encoded protein: CSARQREPPYEQYF.

As to this clonotype: A much larger clonotype is one base distant, so this may be a read error. The chain carries TRBV20-1 and TRBJ2-3; D might be TRBD2 (5 bases). The germline V gene has CDR1 DFQATT and CDR2 SNEGSKA (reference sequence). With 8 bases removed from V and 0 bases from J, the gap between germline ends came to 21 bases. CDR3 length: 16 amino acids. CDR3 nucleotides: TGCAGTTCCCATGGATGGAGCGGTGCTAGCACAGATACGCAGTATTTT. Protein product: CSSHGWSGASTDTQYF.

This clonotype was counted ten times or more. The chain combines TRBV28 with TRBJ2-3; 11 bases line up with TRBD2. The junction had 6 bases not matched to a gene; V was cut back by 7 bases and J by 6 bases. This CDR3 is 14 amino acids long. Germline V lookup: CDR1 MDHEN, CDR2 SYDVKM. In nucleotides, the CDR3 is TGTGCCAGCAAGCCTAGCGGGAGGCCGGATACGCAGTATTTT. Translation: CASKPSGRPDTQYF.

This clonotype was counted many times. The chain joins TRBV5-1 to TRBJ2-5; 9 positions agree with TRBD2. Per the germline V gene, CDR1 is SGHRS and CDR2 is YFSETQ. Germline trimming cut 4 bases from V and 2 bases from J; bases unmatched to any gene: 6. This CDR3 has 15 amino acids. The CDR3 bases are TGCGCCAGCAGCAATAGCGGGAGTGGTCAAGAGACCCAGTACTTC. This encodes CASSNSGSGQETQYF. Combining the CDR3 with reference TRBV5-1 and TRBJ2-5 gives the whole variable domain KAGVTQTPRYLIKTRGQQVTLSCSPISGHRSVSWYQQTPGQGLQFLFEYFSETQRNKGNFPGRFSGRQFSNSRSEMNVSTLELGDSALYLCASSNSGSGQETQYFGPGTRLLVL.

The chain recombines TRBV30 with TRBJ1-5; D is undetermined. The V end lost 0 bases, the J end lost 6 bases, and 12 bases lay between the germline ends. The CDR3 has 14 amino acids. Germline V CDR1 and CDR2: GTSNPN, SVGIG (reference sequence). CDR3 in DNA: TGTGCCTGGAGTGTCGCGGCGCTGGGTCAGCCCCAGCATTTT. It is translated as CAWSVAALGQPQHF.

This clonotype appeared many times. The chain recombines TRBV20-1 with TRBJ2-7, with a weak D call TRBD1 (5 bases). The CDR3 has 15 amino acids. The germline CDR1 and CDR2 sequences are DFQATT and SNEGSKA (reference sequence). V was cut by 0 bases and J by 3 bases, with 15 bases left in between. The CDR3 protein is CSARDFRVLGYEQYF. In DNA, the CDR3 is TGCAGTGCTAGAGACTTCAGGGTGTTAGGCTACGAGCAGTACTTC.

This clonotype was counted at least ten times. The chain recombines TRBV11-2 with TRBJ2-2, with D uncertain. V lost 1 base and J lost 4, with 7 bases in between. The CDR3 runs to 14 residues. Germline CDR1 SGHAT, CDR2 FQNNGV. Here the CDR3 reads CASSLARGTGELFF. In DNA form, the CDR3 reads TGTGCCAGCAGCTTAGCGAGAGGCACCGGGGAGCTGTTTTTT.

This clonotype was found many times. This chain uses TRBV5-1 with TRBJ2-3; D is undetermined. V was cut by 0 bases and J by 2 bases, with 10 bases left in between. CDR1 and CDR2 from the germline V gene are SGHRS and YFSETQ. This CDR3 comprises 15 residues. CDR3 in DNA: TGCGCCAGCAGCTTGGATAGGGCCCCCACAGATACGCAGTATTTT. Its protein product is CASSLDRAPTDTQYF.

This clonotype has just a few counts. V and J are TRBV4-2 and TRBJ2-3; TRBD2 matches 9 bases. V gave up 1 base and J gave up 7 bases; unmatched junction bases: 12. The CDR3 is 17 residues long. Germline V gene lookup returns CDR1 LGHNA and CDR2 YNFKEQ. For the CDR3, the DNA is TGTGCCAGCAGCCAAGTCGGGGCAAGCGGGAGGCGAAATACGCAGTATTTT. It translates to CASSQVGASGRRNTQYF.

This clonotype has at least ten counts. The chain carries TRBV10-3 and TRBJ2-5; D perhaps matches TRBD2 (6 bases). V was cut by 4 bases and J by 1 base, with 13 bases left in between. This CDR3 is built from 15 residues. The germline CDR1 and CDR2 sequences are ENHRY and SYGVKD. As DNA, the CDR3 is TGTGCCATCAGTGCGGGGGTTCTGGGCCAAGAGACCCAGTACTTC. Amino acid sequence: CAISAGVLGQETQYF.

At least ten counts were recorded for this clonotype. V is TRBV5-1 and J is TRBJ1-1; D call uncertain. CDR3 length equals 13 residues. Germline CDR1 reads SGHRS; CDR2 reads YFSETQ. Trimming shortened V by 4 bases and J by 1 base, and 8 bases separated the two germline ends. In DNA form, the CDR3 reads TGCGCCAGCAGCGCTCGGGGGAACACTGAAGCTTTCTTT. Residues: CASSARGNTEAFF.

In this sample, this clonotype turned up a few times. This rearrangement joins TRBV7-7 to TRBJ1-1; no firm D call. The CDR3 is 14 amino acids. Germline assignment: CDR1 SSHAT and CDR2 FNYEAQ (reference sequence). Deletions cut 5 bases from V and 1 base from J, with 11 bases between. CDR3 region: CASSPLPPNTEAFF. The CDR3 DNA reads TGTGCCAGCAGCCCCCTTCCCCCGAACACTGAAGCTTTCTTT.

The J gene is TRBJ2-3, the V gene TRBV4-2; no firm D call. This CDR3 has 16 residues. V dropped 0 bases and J dropped 0 bases, with 10 bases sitting between them. Germline CDR1 is LGHNA and CDR2 is YNFKEQ. The CDR3 bases are TGTGCCAGCAGCCAAGACTGGCCATCCAGCACAGATACGCAGTATTTT. Its protein product is CASSQDWPSSTDTQYF.

The rearrangement links TRBV13 to TRBJ2-5, with D perhaps being TRBD1 or TRBD2 (6 bases each). Germline V gene data show CDR1 as PRHDT and CDR2 as FYEKMQ (reference sequence). V was clipped by 5 bases and J by 2 bases, with 18 bases between them. The CDR3 is made up of 16 amino acids. The CDR3 DNA reads TGTGCCAGCAGCCCTCGACAGGCGGGGTTTCAAGAGACCCAGTACTTC. Encoded protein: CASSPRQAGFQETQYF.

The chain is built from TRBV12-3 or TRBV12-4 and TRBJ2-7; D is tentatively TRBD1 or TRBD2 (5 bases each). The CDR3 runs 14 residues. V was cut by 6 bases and J by 3 bases, with 15 bases left in between. The CDR3 region has the DNA TGTGCCAGCAGGACGGGACGGCTCGGCTACGAGCAGTACTTC. As protein: CASRTGRLGYEQYF.

This chain uses TRBV4-2 with TRBJ1-2; 10 bases agree with TRBD1. V trimming: 4 bases; J trimming: 3 bases; junction bases outside the gene matches: 2. This CDR3 is 14 amino acids long. CDR1 is LGHNA and CDR2 is YNFKEQ in the germline V gene. The CDR3: CASSLGQGDYGYTF. DNA of the CDR3: TGTGCCAGCAGCCTAGGACAGGGGGACTATGGCTACACCTTC.

This clonotype was seen ten or more times. This chain links TRBV5-1 with TRBJ2-7; the match to TRBD2 covers 12 bases. The CDR3 totals 14 residues. CDR1 SGHRS and CDR2 YFSETQ come from the germline V gene. J was trimmed by 7 bases and V by 4 bases; bases with no gene match: 6. In nucleotides, the CDR3 is TGCGCCAGCAGCCCTAGCGGGAGGGCCGGAGAGCAGTACTTC. Translation gives CASSPSGRAGEQYF.

This clonotype was seen repeatedly, ten times or more. This chain uses TRBV30 with TRBJ1-1, with 10 bases matching TRBD1. The trim removed 2 bases at V and 6 bases at J, leaving 24 bases unmatched. In germline, CDR1 is GTSNPN, CDR2 SVGIG (reference sequence). The CDR3 length is 20 residues. The CDR3 spells CAWSLRPRDRGVAWKSEAFF. The CDR3 DNA sequence: TGTGCCTGGAGTCTCCGTCCCAGGGACAGGGGTGTCGCCTGGAAGTCTGAAGCTTTCTTT. Full variable domain (remainder filled in from reference TRBV30 and TRBJ1-1): SQTIHQWPATLVQPVGSPLSLECTVEGTSNPNLYWYRQAAGRGLQLLFYSVGIGQISSEVPQNLSASRPQDRQFILSSKKLLLSDSGFYLCAWSLRPRDRGVAWKSEAFFGQGTRLTVV.

This clonotype occurred many times. J is TRBJ2-5 and V is TRBV2, with D possibly being TRBD1 (6 bases). The V gene lost 4 bases and the J gene lost 6 bases, with 9 bases spanning the gap. This CDR3 has 12 residues. CDR1 and CDR2 from the germline V gene are SNHLY and FYNNEI. CDR3 nucleotides: TGTGCCAGCAGTGTACAGGGACAGACCCAGTACTTC. Protein sequence: CASSVQGQTQYF.

This clonotype came up many times. The V and J genes are TRBV5-1 and TRBJ1-5; D gene ambiguous. Trimming left V 0 bases short and J 3 bases short, with 4 bases between. The CDR3 runs 13 residues. Germline V CDR1 and CDR2: SGHRS, YFSETQ. The CDR3 spells CASSLDNNQPQHF. The CDR3 nucleotides read TGCGCCAGCAGCTTGGACAACAATCAGCCCCAGCATTTT.

This clonotype has only a few counts. The chain combines TRBV12-3 or TRBV12-4 with TRBJ2-1, with unresolved D. Trimming left V 1 base short and J 0 bases short, with 7 bases between. The CDR3 covers 15 residues. The CDR3 here is CASSLGPASYNEQFF. The CDR3 nucleotides are TGTGCCAGCAGTTTAGGGCCAGCCTCCTACAATGAGCAGTTCTTC.

Comment on this clonotype: A much larger clone differs from this one at a single base, so this may be a read error. The genes are TRBV28 and TRBJ2-7, with 8 positions matching TRBD2. From germline, CDR1 is MDHEN and CDR2 SYDVKM. This CDR3 region has 15 residues. The CDR3 region has the DNA TGTGGCAGCAGTCCCACTAGCGGCGGAACCTACGAGCAGTACTTC. Translation gives CGSSPTSGGTYEQYF.

The chain is built from TRBV29-1 and TRBJ1-3; D ambiguous. Trimming stripped 4 bases from V and 3 bases from J, with 13 bases between. CDR1 is SQVTM and CDR2 is ANQGSEA in the germline V gene. This CDR3 has 14 amino acids. CDR3 in DNA: TGCAGCGTTGCCCCGACGGGCCGTGGAAACACCATATATTTT. This sequence encodes CSVAPTGRGNTIYF.

This clonotype has ten or more counts. The chain couples TRBV18 to TRBJ2-7; D gene unclear. The V end was cut by 0 bases, the J end by 0 bases, with 3 bases between. CDR1 KGHSH and CDR2 LQKENI come from the germline V gene. The CDR3 has 13 amino acids. Written as DNA, the CDR3 is TGTGCCAGCTCACCACCGAGCTCCTACGAGCAGTACTTC. Its protein is CASSPPSSYEQYF.

This chain joins TRBV7-8 and TRBJ2-2; 8 bases match TRBD2. Per germline, CDR1 SGHVS and CDR2 FQNEAQ. There are 15 residues in the CDR3. V lost 1 base to trimming and J lost 4 bases; unmatched junction nucleotides: 2. The CDR3 coding sequence is TGTGCCAGCAGCTTAGGACTAGCGAGCACCGGGGAGCTGTTTTTT. As protein: CASSLGLASTGELFF.

The genes are TRBV10-3 and TRBJ1-1, with 11 bases identical to TRBD1. The CDR3 is 15 residues long. Trimming at V came to 4 bases and at J to 5 bases, leaving 6 bases not matched to a gene. The germline CDR1 and CDR2 sequences are ENHRY and SYGVKD. The CDR3 nucleotides are TGTGCCATCAGTGGGACAGGGGGCGCGGGTACTGAAGCTTTCTTT. Amino acid sequence: CAISGTGGAGTEAFF.

This clonotype was observed many times. The J gene is TRBJ2-7, the V gene TRBV5-1, with TRBD2 matching over 11 bases. This CDR3 has 15 residues. Germline V gives CDR1 SGHRS, CDR2 YFSETQ. Trimming cost V 0 bases and J 2 bases; bases outside gene matches: 1. The chain's CDR3 is CASSLGTSGPYEQYF. The DNA of the CDR3 is TGCGCCAGCAGCTTGGGGACTAGCGGGCCCTACGAGCAGTACTTC. Full variable domain (outside the CDR3, taken from reference TRBV5-1 and TRBJ2-7): KAGVTQTPRYLIKTRGQQVTLSCSPISGHRSVSWYQQTPGQGLQFLFEYFSETQRNKGNFPGRFSGRQFSNSRSEMNVSTLELGDSALYLCASSLGTSGPYEQYFGPGTRLTVT.